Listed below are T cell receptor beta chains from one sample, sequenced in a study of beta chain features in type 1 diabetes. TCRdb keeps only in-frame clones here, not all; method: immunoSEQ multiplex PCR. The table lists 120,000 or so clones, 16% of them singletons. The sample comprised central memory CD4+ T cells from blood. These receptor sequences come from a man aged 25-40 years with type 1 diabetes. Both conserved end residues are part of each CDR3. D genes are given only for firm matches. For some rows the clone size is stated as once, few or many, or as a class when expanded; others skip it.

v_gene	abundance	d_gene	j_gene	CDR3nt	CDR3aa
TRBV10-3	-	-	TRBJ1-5	TGTGCCATCAGCCCGGAGGGCAATCAGCCCCAGCATTTT	CAISPEGNQPQHF
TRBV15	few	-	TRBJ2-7	TGTGCCACCAGCAGAGATCTTATGGGCGGGCCGGGCGCCGCCTACGAGCAGTACTTC	CATSRDLMGGPGAAYEQYF
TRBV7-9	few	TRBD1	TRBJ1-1	TGTGCCAGCAGCCTACAGGGGTGGGAAGCTTTCTTT	CASSLQGWEAFF
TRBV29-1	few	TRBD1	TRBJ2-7	TGCAGCGTTATGGGCAGGGGGCGAAACGAGCAGTACTTC	CSVMGRGRNEQYF
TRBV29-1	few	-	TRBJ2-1	TGCAGCTCGGGACGGAGCTCCTACAATGAGCAGTTCTTC	CSSGRSSYNEQFF
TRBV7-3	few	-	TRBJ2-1	TGTGCCAGCAGCTTAGGTTCGACGAGCTCCTACAATGAGCAGTTCTTC	CASSLGSTSSYNEQFF
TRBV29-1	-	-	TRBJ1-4	TGCAGCGTTCTCTGGACGGATAATGAAAAACTGTTTTTT	CSVLWTDNEKLFF
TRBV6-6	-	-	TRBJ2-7	TGTGCCAGCAGTCCCGACCCGTGGGACTTGCAGTACTTC	CASSPDPWDLQYF
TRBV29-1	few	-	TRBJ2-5	TGCAGCGTTGAATGGGGGGCGGGGGAGACCCAGTACTTC	CSVEWGAGETQYF
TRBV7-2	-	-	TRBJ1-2	TGTGCCAGCAGCTTGAACGGCTACACCTTC	CASSLNGYTF
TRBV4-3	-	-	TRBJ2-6	TGCGCCAGCAGCCACCTCACAGGGAGCTCTGGGGCCAACGTCCTGACTTTC	CASSHLTGSSGANVLTF
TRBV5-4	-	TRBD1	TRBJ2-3	TGTGCCAGCAGCTTGGCCGCAGGGGGCTTGTCAGATACGCAGTATTTT	CASSLAAGGLSDTQYF
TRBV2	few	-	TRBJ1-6	TGTGCCAGCAGTGAACCCTACTCCTATAATTCACCCCTCCACTTT	CASSEPYSYNSPLHF
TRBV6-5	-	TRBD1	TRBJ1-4	TGTGCCAGCAGCCGAGACAGGGGAAGTGAAAAACTGTTTTTT	CASSRDRGSEKLFF
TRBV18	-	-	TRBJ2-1	TGTGCCAGCTCACCACCGGGGGTGGATGAGCAGTTCTTC	CASSPPGVDEQFF
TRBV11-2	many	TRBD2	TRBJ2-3	TGTGCCAGCAGCACTAGGACTAGCGGGGACTTGAATACGCAGTATTTT	CASSTRTSGDLNTQYF
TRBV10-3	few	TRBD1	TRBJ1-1	TGTGCCATCAACGGACAGGGGGACACTGAAGCTTTCTTT	CAINGQGDTEAFF
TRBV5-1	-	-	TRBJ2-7	TGCGCCAGCAGCCTTCAGTATCTACTAAAGGCGAACGAGCAGTACTTC	CASSLQYLLKANEQYF
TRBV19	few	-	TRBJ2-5	TGTGCCAGTAGAGTCAGGGGCGGGGAAGAGACCCAGTACTTC	CASRVRGGEETQYF
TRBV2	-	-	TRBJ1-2	TGTGCCAGCAGCGAGAACTATGGCTACACCTTC	CASSENYGYTF
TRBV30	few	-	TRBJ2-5	TGTGCCTGGAGTGTCTTGACTAGAGCGGTGACCCAGTACTTC	CAWSVLTRAVTQYF
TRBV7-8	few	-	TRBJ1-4	TGTGCCAGCAGCCTACCAAATGAAAAACTGTTTTTT	CASSLPNEKLFF
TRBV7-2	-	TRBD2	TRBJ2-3	TGTGCCAGCAGCTCCGGACTCGGGGGGAACACAGATACGCAGTATTTT	CASSSGLGGNTDTQYF
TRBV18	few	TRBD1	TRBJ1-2	TGTGCCAGCTCATCGGACAGGTACTATGGCTACACCTTC	CASSSDRYYGYTF
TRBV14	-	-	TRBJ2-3	TGTGCCAGCAGCCAACGCGCTAGCACAGATACGCAGTATTTT	CASSQRASTDTQYF
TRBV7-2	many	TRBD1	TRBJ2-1	TGTGCCAGCAGAAACAGGGGACCGAAGGGCAATGAGCAGTTCTTC	CASRNRGPKGNEQFF
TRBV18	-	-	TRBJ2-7	TGTGCCAGCTCGGGCAATAACTACGAGCAGTACTTC	CASSGNNYEQYF
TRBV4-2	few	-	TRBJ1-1	TGTGCCAGCAGCCAAGAGGTGAGGGGTACTGAAGCTTTCTTT	CASSQEVRGTEAFF
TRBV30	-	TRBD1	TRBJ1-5	TGTGCCTGGAATCCGGGACAGAGCAATCAGCCCCAGCATTTT	CAWNPGQSNQPQHF
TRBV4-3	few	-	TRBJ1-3	TGCGCCAGCAGCCAAGATCTGTCCGGCAGCTCTGGAAACACCATATATTTT	CASSQDLSGSSGNTIYF
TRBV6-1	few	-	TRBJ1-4	TGTGCCAGCAGTGAGTCGTCCCCAGGGTACCCAACTAATGAAAAACTGTTTTTT	CASSESSPGYPTNEKLFF
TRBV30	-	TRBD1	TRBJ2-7	TGTGCCTCTGAATATCCGGGACAGCGATACGAGCAGTACTTC	CASEYPGQRYEQYF
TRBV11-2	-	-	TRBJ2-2	TGTGCCAGCAGCCCACAGGGGAACACCGGGGAGCTGTTTTTT	CASSPQGNTGELFF
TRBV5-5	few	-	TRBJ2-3	TGTGCCAGCAGCTTGGTTAGCGGAAGCACAGATACGCAGTATTTT	CASSLVSGSTDTQYF
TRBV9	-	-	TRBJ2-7	TGTGCCAGCAGCGTTTCCTTCAAATACGAGCAGTACTTC	CASSVSFKYEQYF
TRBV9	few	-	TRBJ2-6	TGTGCCAGCAGCGTAGAGACAGCTGGGGCCAACGTCCTGACTTTC	CASSVETAGANVLTF
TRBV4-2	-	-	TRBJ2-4	TGTGCCAGCAGCCCCCAGGACGGGGGACTAAACATTCAGTACTTC	CASSPQDGGLNIQYF
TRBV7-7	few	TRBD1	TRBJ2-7	TGTGCTAGCAGCCCTACAGGGGCGAGCTCCTACGAGCAGTACTTC	CASSPTGASSYEQYF
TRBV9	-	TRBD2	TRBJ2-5	TGTGCCAGCAGCGCGAATCTAGCGGGGGGAGAGACCCAGTACTTC	CASSANLAGGETQYF
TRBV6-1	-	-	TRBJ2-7	TGTGCCAGCAGTGGTACCAGGAGCTCCTACGAGCAGTACTTC	CASSGTRSSYEQYF
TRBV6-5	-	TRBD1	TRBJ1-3	TGTGCCAGCAGCGACAGGGGGCACGGAAACACCATATATTTT	CASSDRGHGNTIYF
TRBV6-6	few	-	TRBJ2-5	TGTGCCAGCAGTTCCTCACTAAGCACAAAAGAGACCCAGTACTTC	CASSSSLSTKETQYF
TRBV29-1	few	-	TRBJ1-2	TGCAGCGTTGGGTTCGGGGCAGACTATGGCTACACCTTC	CSVGFGADYGYTF
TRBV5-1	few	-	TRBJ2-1	TGCGCCAGCAGCTTGGGCCAGGGAGGAAATGAGCAGTTCTTC	CASSLGQGGNEQFF
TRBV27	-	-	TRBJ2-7	TGTGCCAGCAGTTTGGGGCAGGCTAGCTCCTACGAGCAGTACTTC	CASSLGQASSYEQYF
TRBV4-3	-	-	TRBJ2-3	TGCGCCAGCAGCCAAGAGAGAAATTCAGTTTTTGGGGTACAAGATACGCAGTATTTT	CASSQERNSVFGVQDTQYF
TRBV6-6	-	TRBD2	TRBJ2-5	TGTGCCAGCAGTTACTCGGGGGGGAGAGAGACCCAGTACTTC	CASSYSGGRETQYF
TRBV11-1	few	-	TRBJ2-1	TGTGCCAGCTCCTCGGACAGAAACAATGAGCAGTTCTTC	CASSSDRNNEQFF
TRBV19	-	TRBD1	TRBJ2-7	TGTGCCAGTAGTATCGGACAGGGGTGGTACGAGCAGTACTTC	CASSIGQGWYEQYF
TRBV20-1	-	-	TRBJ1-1	TGCAGTGCTCTACTGGGGTATGAAGCTTTCTTT	CSALLGYEAFF
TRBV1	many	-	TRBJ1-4	TGCACCAGCAGCCAAGATAGGGGCCGTCCAAATGAAAAACTGTTTTTT	CTSSQDRGRPNEKLFF
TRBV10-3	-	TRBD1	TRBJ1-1	TGTGCCATCAGAGACAGGGTTTACAGCAAGAACACTGAAGCTTTCTTT	CAIRDRVYSKNTEAFF
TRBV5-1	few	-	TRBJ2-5	TGCGCCAGCAGCGCCGGGTCGTCAGGGCAAGAGACCCAGTACTTC	CASSAGSSGQETQYF
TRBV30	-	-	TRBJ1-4	TGTGCCTGGAGTGCTACAAGGACTAATGAAAAACTGTTTTTT	CAWSATRTNEKLFF
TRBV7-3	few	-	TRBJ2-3	TGTGCCAGCAGCTTCGCCAGGTCCAATACGCAGTATTTT	CASSFARSNTQYF
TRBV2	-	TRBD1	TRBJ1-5	TGTGCCAGCAGGGACAGGGGCAGCAATCAGCCCCAGCATTTT	CASRDRGSNQPQHF
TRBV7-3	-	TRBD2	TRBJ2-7	TGTGCCAGCAGCGAAATAGCGGGGGGTAACTACGAGCAGTACTTC	CASSEIAGGNYEQYF
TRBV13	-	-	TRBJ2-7	TGTGCCAGCAGCTTGGGGGATCCCCGCTACGAGCAGTACTTC	CASSLGDPRYEQYF
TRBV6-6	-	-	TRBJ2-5	TGTGCCAGCAGTGACTTTCAAGAGACCCAGTACTTC	CASSDFQETQYF